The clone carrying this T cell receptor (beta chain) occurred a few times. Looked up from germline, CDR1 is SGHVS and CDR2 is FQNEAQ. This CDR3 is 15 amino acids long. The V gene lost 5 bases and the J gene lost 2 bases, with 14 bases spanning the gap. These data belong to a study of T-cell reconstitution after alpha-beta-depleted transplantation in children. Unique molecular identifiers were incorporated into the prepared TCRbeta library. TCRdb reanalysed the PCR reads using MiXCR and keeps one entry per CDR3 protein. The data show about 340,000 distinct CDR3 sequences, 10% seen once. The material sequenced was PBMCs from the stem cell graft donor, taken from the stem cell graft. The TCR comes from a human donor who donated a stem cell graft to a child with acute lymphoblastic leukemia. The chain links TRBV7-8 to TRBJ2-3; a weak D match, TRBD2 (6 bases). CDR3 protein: CASSPIRGLTDTQYF. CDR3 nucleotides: TGTGCCAGCAGCCCCATTCGGGGACTCACAGATACGCAGTATTTT.